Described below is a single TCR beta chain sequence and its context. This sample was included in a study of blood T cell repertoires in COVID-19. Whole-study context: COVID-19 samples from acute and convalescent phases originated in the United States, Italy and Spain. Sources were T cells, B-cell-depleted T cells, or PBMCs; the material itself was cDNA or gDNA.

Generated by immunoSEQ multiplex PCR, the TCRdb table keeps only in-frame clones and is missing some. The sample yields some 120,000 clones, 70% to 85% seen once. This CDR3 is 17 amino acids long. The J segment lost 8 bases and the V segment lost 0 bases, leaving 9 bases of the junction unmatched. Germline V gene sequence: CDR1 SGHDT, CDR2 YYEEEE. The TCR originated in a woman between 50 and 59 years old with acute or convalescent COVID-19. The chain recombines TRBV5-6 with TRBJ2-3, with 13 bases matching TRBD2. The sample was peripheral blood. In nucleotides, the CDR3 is TGTGCCAGCAGCTTGGCCTTAACTAGCGGGGGGGTGTTTACGCAGTATTTT. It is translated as CASSLALTSGGVFTQYF.